These 17 T cell receptor beta chains were all obtained from the same sample, sequenced in a study of Ad26.COV2.S vaccination and SARS-CoV-2 variants (dated by TCRdb to the early 2020s). The sample's treatment or condition label, in plain terms: 19 received Ad26.COV2.S at low or high dose, single or two shots; about 5 received placebo; per-sample allocation not given. For vaccine and placebo recipients, repertoires were sequenced using samples collected on day 63 after the first injection. Receptor libraries were prepared by the immunoSEQ multiplex PCR assay. As stored in TCRdb, this immuneACCESS dataset retains in-frame rearrangements with V and J assigned. A fraction of the clones does not appear; measured against another copy, unresolved V genes explain less than half of the discrepancy, and the remainder lacks a known reason. The sample table lists roughly 380,000 clones, approximately 90% of them with a count of one. Roughly 4% of the sample rests with the top ten.

The sequences come from peripheral blood, collected in a trial of Ad26.COV2.S vaccine versus placebo. All receptors come from a person between 18 and 59 years old who received the Ad26.COV2.S COVID-19 vaccine or a placebo.

The rearrangement links TRBV9 to TRBJ2-1, with 10 bases matching TRBD1. CDR1 and CDR2 from the germline V gene are SGDLS and YYNGEE. This CDR3 has 17 residues. The trim removed 3 bases at V and 4 bases at J, leaving 10 bases unmatched. The CDR3 region has the DNA TGTGCCAGCAGCGCACGGGTTGGGACAGGGGCGTACAATGAGCAGTTCTTC. Translated: CASSARVGTGAYNEQFF.

The CDR3 bases are TGTGCCAGCAGCCAGACAGGAGACGAGCAGTACTTC. Amino acid sequence: CASSQTGDEQYF. V gene TRBV9 combines with J gene TRBJ2-7; perhaps TRBD1 as D (6 bases). The CDR3 is 12 residues long. Looked up from germline, CDR1 is SGDLS and CDR2 is YYNGEE. V was pared by 4 bases and J by 5 bases, with 10 bases between.

J is TRBJ2-2 and V is TRBV6-4; possibly TRBD1 for D (5 bases). The length of the CDR3 is 15 residues. The V gene lost 6 bases and the J gene lost 4 bases, with 15 bases spanning the gap. Germline V gene data show CDR1 as MRHNA and CDR2 as SNTAGT. The CDR3, as DNA: TGTGCCAGCAGCAAAAATTGGGGCAGCACCGGGGAGCTGTTTTTT. Translating it yields CASSKNWGSTGELFF.

The chain carries TRBV25-1 and TRBJ1-6, with a tentative D call TRBD1 (5 bases). The CDR3 runs 16 residues. CDR1 MGHDK and CDR2 SYGVNS come from the germline V gene. V was shortened by 4 bases and J by 6 bases, with 16 bases between the two germline ends. For the CDR3, the DNA is TGTGCCAGCAGTGGACAGTGGGGAACGGGTAATTCACCCCTCCACTTT. This translates into CASSGQWGTGNSPLHF.

V usage is TRBV10-3 and J usage is TRBJ2-2; 10 bases line up with TRBD1. With V trimmed by 5 bases and J by 5 bases, 5 bases remained unmatched. Looked up from germline, CDR1 is ENHRY and CDR2 is SYGVKD. The CDR3 runs 15 residues. The CDR3 region is CAISQTGGRTGELFF. In nucleotides, the CDR3 is TGTGCCATCAGTCAGACAGGGGGCAGGACCGGGGAGCTGTTTTTT.

This chain links TRBV7-9 with TRBJ1-5; weak D call: TRBD1 (6 bases). The germline V and J ends were trimmed by 6 bases and 5 bases, with 17 bases remaining between them. Germline V lookup: CDR1 SEHNR, CDR2 FQNEAQ (reference sequence). This CDR3 has 15 amino acids. The CDR3 sequence is CASSGGLGVDQPQHF. The DNA of the CDR3 is TGTGCCAGCAGTGGGGGCCTAGGGGTTGATCAGCCCCAGCATTTT.

Regarding this clone: This CDR3 is also generated by other DNA sequences in the sample. The CDR3 DNA reads as TGTGCCAGCAGCTTAGGTCAGAGCTCTGGAAACACCATATATTTT. Its protein is CASSLGQSSGNTIYF. V gene TRBV7-6 combines with J gene TRBJ1-3; D unresolved. Between the trimmed V and J ends, which lost 1 base and 0 bases, there was a span of 7 bases. Germline assignment: CDR1 SGHVS and CDR2 FNYEAQ. This CDR3 spans 15 amino acids. Drawing the rest from reference TRBV7-6 and TRBJ1-3, the complete variable domain is GAGVSQSPRYKVTKRGQDVALRCDPISGHVSLYWYRQALGQGPEFLTYFNYEAQQDKSGLPNDRFSAERPEGSISTLTIQRTEQRDSAMYRCASSLGQSSGNTIYFGEGSWLTVV.

The V gene is TRBV7-9, the J gene TRBJ1-1, with D possibly TRBD1 on 5 matching bases. The CDR3 consists of 15 residues. The V end was cut by 1 base, the J end by 5 bases, with 14 bases between. The germline V gene encodes CDR1 SEHNR and CDR2 FQNEAQ (reference sequence). DNA of the CDR3: TGTGCCAGCAGCTTAGAGAGGCCAGGGTCGACTGAAGCTTTCTTT. It yields the protein CASSLERPGSTEAFF.

The chain uses TRBV6-6 and TRBJ2-1; 9 nucleotides line up with TRBD1. Germline lookup yields CDR1 MNHNY and CDR2 SVGAGI (reference sequence). This CDR3 has 16 residues. Trimming removed 3 bases from V and 2 bases from J; junction bases left unmatched: 5. Here the CDR3 reads CASSYWTGDPYNEQFF. DNA for the CDR3: TGTGCCAGCAGTTATTGGACAGGGGATCCCTACAATGAGCAGTTCTTC.

This clone was counted only a few times. This chain connects TRBV6-5 to TRBJ2-5; D not certain. This CDR3 is built from 13 residues. The germline CDR1 and CDR2 sequences are MNHEY and SVGAGI. V lost 7 bases and J lost 9, with 18 bases in between. The CDR3 nucleotides read TGTGCCAGCAACCCTTGGACCGTCTCGCCCCAGTACTTC. Translating gives CASNPWTVSPQYF.

The gene calls are TRBV5-4 and TRBJ1-5; D not resolved. Trimming took off 0 bases at V and 0 bases at J, with 4 bases between the two ends. Germline values: CDR1 SGHNT, CDR2 YYREEE (reference sequence). The CDR3 is 14 residues long. The DNA for the CDR3 is TGTGCCAGCAGCTTGGACCCTAGCAATCAGCCCCAGCATTTT. Residues: CASSLDPSNQPQHF.

The chain's CDR3 is CASSLGQDREAFF. Written as DNA, the CDR3 is TGTGCCAGCAGTTTAGGACAGGACCGTGAAGCTTTCTTT. The rearrangement uses TRBV28 and TRBJ1-1; 7 bases line up with TRBD1. Germline values: CDR1 MDHEN, CDR2 SYDVKM. This CDR3 has 13 residues. The V segment lost 2 bases and the J segment 7 bases; nucleotides outside the gene matches: 4.

The J gene is TRBJ2-5, the V gene TRBV7-9; 10 bases line up with TRBD2. The germline V gene has CDR1 SEHNR and CDR2 FQNEAQ (reference sequence). Trimming cost V 1 base and J 5 bases; bases outside gene matches: 4. The CDR3 covers 15 residues. CDR3 sequence reads: CASSLVLGLAETQYF. CDR3 coding DNA: TGTGCCAGCAGCTTAGTCCTGGGACTAGCGGAGACCCAGTACTTC.

The J gene is TRBJ2-5, the V gene TRBV20-1; D unresolved. Germline V gives CDR1 DFQATT, CDR2 SNEGSKA (reference sequence). The CDR3 runs to 17 residues. V lost 3 bases and J lost 0, with 20 bases in between. CDR3 sequence (DNA): TGCAGTGCTAGTTTCGGCATTACCCGCCGGAACCAAGAGACCCAGTACTTC. Its protein product is CSASFGITRRNQETQYF.

The genes are TRBV5-6 and TRBJ1-1; 9 nucleotides match TRBD1. Germline V lookup: CDR1 SGHDT, CDR2 YYEEEE. With 6 bases clipped from V and 13 bases from J, the junction kept 16 bases outside the gene matches. The CDR3 runs 14 residues. The CDR3 nucleotides read TGTGCCAGCATTTCACGAGGGGGACAGGGACCTCTTTTCTTT. Protein: CASISRGGQGPLFF.

This clone showed up just once. V gene TRBV6-5 combines with J gene TRBJ1-5; D call uncertain. The CDR3 is 13 residues long. Germline V gives CDR1 MNHEY, CDR2 SVGAGI. V gave up 7 bases and J gave up 0 bases, with 7 bases separating them. The CDR3 spells CASKGSSNQPQHF. Here the CDR3 DNA reads TGTGCCAGCAAAGGTAGTAGCAATCAGCCCCAGCATTTT.

This chain links TRBV6-5 with TRBJ2-5; D may be TRBD1 (6 bases). Trimming left V 5 bases short and J 0 bases short, with 13 bases between. Germline loops: CDR1 MNHEY, CDR2 SVGAGI. The CDR3 has 15 amino acids. The CDR3 bases are TGTGCCAGCAGTCTTTTGAGGGGGAACCAAGAGACCCAGTACTTC. Protein product: CASSLLRGNQETQYF.